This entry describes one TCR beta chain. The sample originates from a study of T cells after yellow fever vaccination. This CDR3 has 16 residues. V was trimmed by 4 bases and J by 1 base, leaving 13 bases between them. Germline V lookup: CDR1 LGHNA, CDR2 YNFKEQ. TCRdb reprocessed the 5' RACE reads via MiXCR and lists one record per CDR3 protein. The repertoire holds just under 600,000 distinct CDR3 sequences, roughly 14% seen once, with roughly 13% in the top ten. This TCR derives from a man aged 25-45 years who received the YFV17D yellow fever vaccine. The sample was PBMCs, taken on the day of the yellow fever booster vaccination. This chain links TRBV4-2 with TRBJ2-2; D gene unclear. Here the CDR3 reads CASSRPERGNTGELFF. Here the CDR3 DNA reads TGTGCCAGCAGCCGGCCCGAGAGAGGGAACACCGGGGAGCTGTTTTTT.